The clone carrying this T cell receptor beta chain occurred a few times. Its antigen is undetermined. These data come from a study of response to subunit inactivated influenza vaccine. Regarding the study as a whole: Researchers suggested that each seasonal influenza vaccination recruits few new T cells.

TCRdb reanalysed the RT-PCR reads using MiXCR and keeps one entry per CDR3 protein. The sample records hundreds of thousands of distinct CDR3 sequences, about 15% being singletons. The sequence derives from a man aged 50-59 years who received an inactivated influenza vaccine. The sequencing here drew on PBMCs from blood, taken around 15 days before vaccination.

Here the CDR3 reads CASSQDPGAVYNEQFF. As DNA, the CDR3 is TGTGCCAGCAGCCAAGATCCGGGAGCGGTCTACAATGAGCAGTTCTTC. The genes are TRBV4-2 and TRBJ2-1; a weak D match, TRBD2 (6 bases). CDR3 length equals 16 residues. With 0 bases removed from V and 3 bases from J, the gap between germline ends came to 12 bases. CDR1 is LGHNA and CDR2 is YNFKEQ in the germline V gene.